These 21 T cell receptor beta chains came from one sample sequenced in a study of blood T cell repertoires in COVID-19. Sequencing was performed with immunoSEQ multiplex PCR; in TCRdb, only in-frame clones are kept and a portion is missing. The repertoire consists of over 200,000 clones, with about 86% occurring once and the leading ten covering just over 8.5%. Material: peripheral blood. The receptors shown here come from a man aged 40-55 years with active or convalescent COVID-19.

The gene calls are TRBV27 and TRBJ1-5, with 7 bases lining up with TRBD1. This CDR3 spans 15 amino acids. The V segment lost 10 bases and the J segment 2 bases; nucleotides outside the gene matches: 11. Germline CDR1 and CDR2: MNHEY and SMNVEV (reference sequence). The CDR3 nucleotides are TGTGCCACCCGTCCCGGCGGACAGGGCAATCAGCCCCAGCATTTT. Protein sequence: CATRPGGQGNQPQHF.

This chain links TRBV7-2 with TRBJ2-5; 7 bases align to TRBD2. In germline, CDR1 is SGHTA, CDR2 FQGNSA. V lost 11 bases, J lost 4 bases, and 10 bases stayed unmatched. This CDR3 region has 13 residues. The CDR3 bases are TGTGCCGTAATAGGACTAGTCGGAGAGACCCAGTACTTC. Amino acids: CAVIGLVGETQYF.

The chain combines TRBV6-6 with TRBJ2-3, with 11 bases matching TRBD2. V was clipped by 2 bases and J by 4 bases; unmatched bases: 2. Germline V gives CDR1 MNHNY, CDR2 SVGAGI (reference sequence). The length of the CDR3 is 15 residues. Written as DNA, the CDR3 is TGTGCCAGCAGTTACCAACTAGCGGGGGCAGATACGCAGTATTTT. Translated: CASSYQLAGADTQYF.

V and J are TRBV4-1 and TRBJ1-5; D gene ambiguous. The length of the CDR3 is 15 residues. From germline, CDR1 is MGHRA and CDR2 YSYEKL. Deletions cut 0 bases from V and 4 bases from J, with 10 bases between. CDR3 DNA: TGCGCCAGCAGCCAAGAAAGACGGGGAAATCAGCCCCAGCATTTT. Amino acids: CASSQERRGNQPQHF.

The gene calls are TRBV2 and TRBJ1-2; TRBD1 matches at 8 bases. CDR1 is SNHLY and CDR2 is FYNNEI in the germline V gene. This CDR3 spans 14 amino acids. With 2 bases clipped from V and 4 bases from J, the junction kept 3 bases outside the gene matches. The CDR3 reads CASSEQGAAYGYTF. The CDR3 nucleotides are TGTGCCAGCAGTGAACAGGGGGCAGCCTATGGCTACACCTTC. Complete variable domain (other parts from reference TRBV2 and TRBJ1-2): EPEVTQTPSHQVTQMGQEVILRCVPISNHLYFYWYRQILGQKVEFLVSFYNNEISEKSEIFDDQFSVERPDGSNFTLKIRSTKLEDSAMYFCASSEQGAAYGYTFGSGTRLTVV.

The chain uses TRBV24-1 and TRBJ1-2; D may be TRBD1 (6 bases). V lost 2 bases to trimming and J lost 4 bases, with 10 bases between them. Germline assignment: CDR1 KGHDR and CDR2 SFDVKD. There are 14 residues in the CDR3. DNA of the CDR3: TGTGCCACCAGTGATTCAGGACAGTCCTATGGCTACACCTTC. Its protein product is CATSDSGQSYGYTF.

V gene TRBV25-1 combines with J gene TRBJ1-2; D ambiguous. CDR3 length equals 10 residues. Looked up from germline, CDR1 is MGHDK and CDR2 is SYGVNS. V was trimmed by 10 bases and J by 4 bases, leaving 7 bases between them. Here the CDR3 reads CANKCYGYTF. Here the CDR3 DNA reads TGTGCCAACAAATGCTATGGCTACACCTTC.

J is TRBJ2-6 and V is TRBV3-1 (or the pseudogene TRBV3-2); TRBD1 might be the D (6 bases). There are 18 residues in the CDR3. Germline CDR1 reads LGHDT; CDR2 reads YNNKEL (reference sequence). Trimming pared 4 bases from V and 2 bases from J, leaving 18 bases between. The DNA of the CDR3 is TGTGCCAGCAGCCCTCCGACAGCCTGGGGGCCTGGGGCCAACGTCCTGACTTTC. Protein: CASSPPTAWGPGANVLTF.

The chain joins TRBV19 to TRBJ1-1; 11 bases fit TRBD1. The CDR3 extends over 23 amino acids. Germline CDR1 and CDR2: LNHDA and SQIVND (reference sequence). After removal of 11 bases from V and 1 base from J, the junction contained 33 bases not matched to a gene. The CDR3, as DNA: TGTGCCCCCGGGATTCGCCGGCCGGGGACAGGGGGAAATGGTAGGGTAGGGAACACTGAAGCTTTCTTT. This translates into CAPGIRRPGTGGNGRVGNTEAFF.

V is TRBV4-3 and J is TRBJ2-5, with D possibly being TRBD1 (5 bases). V lost 1 base and J 2 bases, leaving 17 bases between the germline ends. Looked up from germline, CDR1 is LGHNA and CDR2 is YSLEER. The CDR3 is 17 residues long. The CDR3 here is CASSQGIPTGLQETQYF. Written as DNA, the CDR3 is TGCGCCAGCAGCCAAGGGATTCCAACAGGCCTACAAGAGACCCAGTACTTC.

CDR3 DNA: TGTGCCAGCAGCGTAGGCTATGCGGGGGAACCTGAAGCTTTCTTT. Translated: CASSVGYAGEPEAFF. The J gene is TRBJ1-1, the V gene TRBV9, with D tentatively TRBD1 (5 bases). The CDR3 runs to 15 residues. Germline V CDR1 and CDR2: SGDLS, YYNGEE. V was pared by 0 bases and J by 6 bases, with 15 bases between.

This chain links TRBV11-3 with TRBJ2-2, with D unresolved. The CDR3 totals 15 residues. The V gene's germline CDR1 is SGHNT and CDR2 YENEEA. V was clipped by 2 bases and J by 2 bases, with 9 bases between them. CDR3 loop: CASSLFPTNTGELFF. The CDR3 nucleotides read TGTGCCAGCAGCTTATTCCCAACAAACACCGGGGAGCTGTTTTTT.

V usage is TRBV7-3 and J usage is TRBJ2-1, with 15 nucleotides matching TRBD2. V lost 5 bases and J lost 6; bases outside the gene matches: 17. Germline V gives CDR1 SGHTA, CDR2 FQGTGA. The CDR3 totals 20 residues. The CDR3: CASSKAPGLAGGPTLNEQFF. CDR3 nucleotides: TGTGCCAGCAGCAAGGCCCCGGGACTAGCGGGGGGACCGACTCTCAATGAGCAGTTCTTC.

As concerns this clone: Distinct nucleotide sequences in the sample also encode this CDR3. The CDR3 reads CASSVVSSGANVLTF. CDR3 nucleotides: TGTGCCAGCAGCGTAGTCAGCTCTGGGGCCAACGTCCTGACTTTC. The V gene is TRBV9, the J gene TRBJ2-6; no clear D. The CDR3 covers 15 residues. Trimming left V 0 bases short and J 0 bases short, with 4 bases between. The germline V gene encodes CDR1 SGDLS and CDR2 YYNGEE.

The rearrangement links TRBV30 to TRBJ2-6; a possible D gene is TRBD1 (6 bases). The length of the CDR3 is 17 residues. Per germline, CDR1 GTSNPN and CDR2 SVGIG (reference sequence). Between the trimmed V and J ends, which lost 0 bases and 1 base, there was a span of 13 bases. The chain's CDR3 is CAWSVQGGVSGANVLTF. The CDR3 nucleotides are TGTGCCTGGAGTGTACAGGGTGGCGTATCTGGGGCCAACGTCCTGACTTTC.

This chain connects TRBV5-1 to TRBJ2-5; the match to TRBD2 covers 8 bases. V shed 0 bases and J 1 base; nucleotides not matched to a gene: 2. The germline V gene has CDR1 SGHRS and CDR2 YFSETQ. The CDR3 covers 15 residues. CDR3: CASSLAAGVQETQYF. CDR3 coding DNA: TGCGCCAGCAGCTTGGCAGCGGGGGTCCAAGAGACCCAGTACTTC.

The V gene is TRBV6-5, the J gene TRBJ1-2; 9 nucleotides line up with TRBD1. Germline trimming cut 7 bases from V and 4 bases from J; bases unmatched to any gene: 10. In germline, CDR1 is MNHEY, CDR2 SVGAGI. This CDR3 is built from 15 residues. The CDR3 here is CASNGNTGGAYGYTF. The CDR3 nucleotides are TGTGCCAGCAACGGGAATACAGGGGGCGCCTATGGCTACACCTTC.

Turning to this clone: The sample holds other DNA sequences that translate to the same CDR3. The rearrangement links TRBV30 to TRBJ1-2; the D gene is possibly TRBD1 (5 bases). Germline CDR1 and CDR2: GTSNPN and SVGIG (reference sequence). This CDR3 has 13 amino acids. V lost 0 bases to trimming and J lost 8 bases, with 13 bases between them. The CDR3, as DNA: TGTGCCTGGAGTGTACAAGGGGCAGGAGGCTACACCTTC. Translating gives CAWSVQGAGGYTF.

V gene TRBV6-5 combines with J gene TRBJ1-5; a weak D match, TRBD1 (5 bases). Germline CDR1 MNHEY, CDR2 SVGAGI. This CDR3 is 14 amino acids long. Trimming removed 0 bases at V and 9 bases at J, with 12 bases between. The DNA for the CDR3 is TGTGCCAGCAGTTACTCCGGTACCGGGGGGCCCCAGCATTTT. This translates into CASSYSGTGGPQHF.

This clone has a handful of counts. This chain connects TRBV14 to TRBJ1-2, with 8 bases fitting TRBD1. V lost 4 bases, J lost 6 bases, and 10 bases stayed unmatched. The V gene's germline CDR1 is SGHDN and CDR2 FVKESK. The CDR3 extends over 15 amino acids. CDR3 protein: CASSRFQGARDGYTF. The CDR3 coding sequence is TGTGCCAGCAGCCGATTCCAGGGGGCGCGGGATGGCTACACCTTC.

V is TRBV10-3 and J is TRBJ2-5, with a tentative D call TRBD2 (6 bases). In germline, CDR1 is ENHRY, CDR2 SYGVKD. The CDR3 sequence is 13 residues long. Trimming took 8 bases from V and 5 from J, leaving 15 bases between them. Here the CDR3 reads CAIGPWGEETQYF. The CDR3 region has the DNA TGTGCCATCGGACCCTGGGGGGAGGAGACCCAGTACTTC.